These 29 T cell receptor beta chains were all obtained from the same sample, sequenced in a study of blood T cells in healthy people across ages. A second 7 to 11 cycle PCR used barcoded and J-beta primers. TCRdb reprocessed the 5' RACE reads with MiXCR, giving one entry per CDR3 protein. The sample lists 1.5 million to 2 million distinct CDR3 sequences, about two fifths occurring once. Sequenced input: blood. The receptor set was obtained from a human donor in good health.

J is TRBJ2-5 and V is TRBV29-1; the D gene is possibly TRBD2 (6 bases). CDR1 and CDR2 from the germline V gene are SQVTM and ANQGSEA. The ends were cut back, 6 bases at V and 2 bases at J, with 13 bases in the middle. This CDR3 contains 13 residues. The CDR3 here is CSVPTGTQETQYF. CDR3 nucleotide sequence: TGCAGCGTACCAACCGGGACTCAAGAGACCCAGTACTTC. The whole variable domain, remainder taken from reference TRBV29-1 and TRBJ2-5, is SAVISQKPSRDICQRGTSLTIQCQVDSQVTMMFWYRQQPGQSLTLIATANQGSEATYESGFVIDKFPISRPNLTFSTLTVSNMSPEDSSIYLCSVPTGTQETQYFGPGTRLLVL.

The CDR3 reads CANNPSLCGGHEQYF. CDR3 sequence (DNA): TGTGCCAACAACCCCTCTCTTTGCGGGGGACACGAGCAGTACTTC. The chain uses TRBV12-3 or TRBV12-4 and TRBJ2-5, with TRBD2 matching 7 bases. TRBJ2-7 explains the end of the DNA better; the J call may be wrong. The CDR3 totals 15 residues.

This sequence joins TRBV2 and TRBJ1-5; 7 nucleotides align to TRBD1. CDR3 length: 14 residues. Losses at the gene ends were 1 base for V and 5 bases for J; bases not matched to a gene: 2. In germline, CDR1 is SNHLY, CDR2 FYNNEI. The chain's CDR3 is CASSEDRGYQPQHF. In DNA, the CDR3 is TGTGCCAGCAGTGAAGACAGGGGCTATCAGCCCCAGCATTTT.

For this clonotype: Since a much larger clone is just one base distant, this may be a read error. The chain carries TRBV7-2 and TRBJ1-4; D remains unclear. Germline V gene data show CDR1 as SGHTA and CDR2 as FQGNSA. The CDR3 covers 13 residues. In DNA, the CDR3 is TGTGCCAGCACCCGGGCCCTTAATGAAAAACGGTTTTTT. It translates to CASTRALNEKRFF.

This clonotype was observed a few times. The chain links TRBV11-2 to TRBJ2-3; 9 nucleotides match TRBD2. With V trimmed by 0 bases and J by 3 bases, 4 bases remained unmatched. The CDR3 contains 16 residues. CDR1 is SGHAT and CDR2 is FQNNGV in the germline V gene. The CDR3 protein is CASSLERGGGTDTQYF. The CDR3 nucleotides are TGTGCCAGCAGCTTAGAGCGGGGGGGCGGAACAGATACGCAGTATTTT.

The sample holds a few counts of this clonotype. The chain recombines TRBV7-9 with TRBJ2-7; D is ambiguous. Germline CDR1 SEHNR, CDR2 FQNEAQ (reference sequence). V gave up 1 base and J gave up 3 bases, with 13 bases separating them. This CDR3 has 15 amino acids. The CDR3 nucleotides read TGTGCCAGCAGCTTAGGGGCAGACCAATTCTACGAGCAGTACTTC. Translating gives CASSLGADQFYEQYF.

The chain joins TRBV11-1 to TRBJ2-1; D is possibly TRBD1 (5 bases). V was cut by 3 bases and J by 10 bases, with 13 bases left in between. CDR1 and CDR2 (germline): SGHAT, FQDESV (reference sequence). CDR3 length: 13 amino acids. The CDR3 loop is CASSFDSLYEQFF. In nucleotides, the CDR3 is TGTGCCAGCAGCTTCGACAGTCTCTACGAGCAGTTCTTC.

This clonotype has just a few counts. The chain employs TRBV5-5 and TRBJ2-7, with TRBD1 matching over 10 bases. In germline, CDR1 is SGHKS, CDR2 YYEKEE (reference sequence). J gave up 1 base and V 4 bases, and 8 bases lay outside the gene matches. This CDR3 has 16 amino acids. CDR3 bases: TGTGCCAGCAGCCCCTACCGGGACAGGGGTTCCTACGAGCAGTACTTC. It yields the protein CASSPYRDRGSYEQYF.

The chain employs TRBV20-1 and TRBJ1-1; D not certain. Germline values: CDR1 DFQATT, CDR2 SNEGSKA (reference sequence). The CDR3 loop spans 12 amino acids. Trimming took 5 bases from V and 1 from J, leaving 8 bases between them. The DNA for the CDR3 is TGCAGTGCTCGTTGGGGGAACACTGAAGCTTTCTTT. This translates into CSARWGNTEAFF.

This clonotype was seen only a few times. V gene TRBV6-5 combines with J gene TRBJ2-1, with 8 bases matching TRBD1. Germline V gives CDR1 MNHEY, CDR2 SVGAGI. This CDR3 is 16 amino acids long. V shed 2 bases, J shed 4 bases, and the junction held 7 bases outside the gene matches. Written as DNA, the CDR3 is TGTGCCAGCAGTTACCTCGCAGGGGGCGCTTACAATGAGCAGTTCTTC. Encoded protein: CASSYLAGGAYNEQFF.

The V call is TRBV20-1, the J call TRBJ2-5, with a tentative D call TRBD2 (6 bases). Germline V gene sequence: CDR1 DFQATT, CDR2 SNEGSKA (reference sequence). V lost 0 bases and J lost 0, with 14 bases in between. The CDR3 loop spans 16 amino acids. The CDR3 protein is CSARDLAWDYQETQYF. Written as DNA, the CDR3 is TGCAGTGCTAGAGATCTCGCTTGGGACTACCAAGAGACCCAGTACTTC.

This clonotype has only a few counts. This sequence joins TRBV4-2 and TRBJ2-7; D is possibly TRBD2 (7 bases). The V gene's germline CDR1 is LGHNA and CDR2 YNFKEQ. V dropped 0 bases and J dropped 3 bases, with 12 bases sitting between them. CDR3 length: 15 residues. CDR3 in DNA: TGTGCCAGCAGCCAAGAGGGCGGGGGCCTCTACGAGCAGTACTTC. Protein product: CASSQEGGGLYEQYF.

Concerning this clonotype: A much larger clone differs from this one at a single base, so this may be a read error. The V and J genes are TRBV6-5 and TRBJ2-4; 7 nucleotides line up with TRBD2. The CDR3 spans 13 residues. V lost 5 bases and J lost 13; bases outside the gene matches: 11. CDR1 and CDR2 from the germline V gene are MNHEY and SVGAGI. This CDR3 reads CASSRDYTYVQYF. CDR3 nucleotides: TGTGCCAGCAGTCGGGACTACACTTACGTGCAGTACTTC.

This clonotype was detected a few times. The CDR3: CASSLNPGLRDEQYF. CDR3 DNA: TGCGCCAGCAGCTTAAACCCTGGACTCAGGGACGAGCAGTACTTC. J is TRBJ2-4 and V is TRBV5-1; D could derive from TRBD1 or TRBD2 (5 bases each). The J call may not be correct, given that the DNA end is closer to TRBJ2-7. The CDR3 runs 15 residues. Germline V CDR1 and CDR2: SGHRS, YFSETQ.

This sequence joins TRBV3-1 and TRBJ1-4; D is unresolved. The CDR3 spans 15 residues. Trimming took off 3 bases at V and 9 bases at J, with 17 bases between the two ends. Germline loops: CDR1 LGHDT, CDR2 YNNKEL (reference sequence). The CDR3 DNA reads as TGTGCCAGCAGCCAGTTTTACAACTGGAATAAAAAACTGTTTTTT. It is translated as CASSQFYNWNKKLFF.

V is TRBV5-1 and J is TRBJ1-4; 7 positions agree with TRBD1. The germline CDR1 and CDR2 sequences are SGHRS and YFSETQ. V was clipped by 0 bases and J by 5 bases; unmatched bases: 13. The CDR3 loop spans 18 amino acids. The chain's CDR3 is CASSLARLGGTENEKLFF. CDR3 in DNA: TGCGCCAGCAGCTTGGCTAGACTCGGGGGGACAGAGAATGAAAAACTGTTTTTT.

In its sample, this clonotype was seen a few times. The chain joins TRBV11-1 to TRBJ2-3; 8 nucleotides match TRBD1. The CDR3 is 18 residues long. CDR1 and CDR2 from the germline V gene are SGHAT and FQDESV (reference sequence). Trimming cost V 0 bases and J 0 bases; bases outside gene matches: 8. The CDR3 loop reads CASSLAPPGGESTDTQYF. CDR3 nucleotides: TGTGCCAGCAGCTTAGCCCCGCCAGGGGGCGAGAGCACAGATACGCAGTATTTT.

The V call is TRBV2, the J call TRBJ1-1; D is unresolved. Germline values: CDR1 SNHLY, CDR2 FYNNEI. The germline V and J ends were trimmed by 10 bases and 0 bases, with 12 bases remaining between them. The CDR3 runs to 13 residues. In DNA form, the CDR3 reads TGTGCCACTGCTGTTGGATTGAACACTGAAGCTTTCTTT. Protein: CATAVGLNTEAFF.

Comment on this clonotype: Sequence at one end of the junction differs from germline and may be a read error. V is TRBV27 and J is TRBJ1-5; tentative D call: TRBD1 (5 bases). Looked up from germline, CDR1 is MNHEY and CDR2 is SMNVEV (reference sequence). The CDR3 is 14 amino acids. CDR3 sequence reads: CASRLSWGSQPQHF. The CDR3 nucleotides read TGTGCCAGCAGGTTATCTTGGGGCAGTCAGCCCCAGCATTTT.

Concerning this clonotype: The junction and the germline gene differ at one end; a read error may be behind it. V is TRBV20-1 and J is TRBJ1-2, with no clear D. In germline, CDR1 is DFQATT, CDR2 SNEGSKA (reference sequence). This CDR3 spans 13 amino acids. The CDR3 is CSASAPSLYGCTF. CDR3 nucleotides: TGCAGTGCTAGTGCTCCCTCGCTCTATGGCTGCACCTTC.

This clonotype was picked up a small number of times. The chain uses TRBV27 and TRBJ1-2; no reliable D call. Between the trimmed V and J ends, which lost 6 bases and 4 bases, there was a span of 12 bases. Germline V gene data show CDR1 as MNHEY and CDR2 as SMNVEV (reference sequence). This CDR3 region has 13 residues. CDR3 region: CASRTLGLYGYTF. The DNA for the CDR3 is TGTGCCAGCAGAACCCTCGGACTCTATGGCTACACCTTC.

The chain recombines TRBV28 with TRBJ1-2, with TRBD1 matching 7 bases. V lost 5 bases, J lost 4 bases, and 7 bases stayed unmatched. This CDR3 has 14 residues. In germline, CDR1 is MDHEN, CDR2 SYDVKM. CDR3 in amino acids: CASSPGQISYGYTF. The DNA for the CDR3 is TGTGCCAGCAGTCCGGGACAGATCTCCTATGGCTACACCTTC.

This clonotype was seen more than once but under ten times. The J gene is TRBJ2-7, the V gene TRBV15; 7 bases match TRBD1. V lost 2 bases and J lost 5; bases outside the gene matches: 12. Germline V gene sequence: CDR1 LNHNV, CDR2 YYDKDF (reference sequence). This CDR3 is built from 16 residues. The CDR3 DNA is TGTGCCACCAGCAGATCTCTAACGACAGGGTTCAACGAGCAGTACTTC. Its protein is CATSRSLTTGFNEQYF.

The CDR3 loop reads CASGDRNTEAFF. The CDR3 nucleotides read TGTGCCAGCGGGGACAGGAACACTGAAGCTTTCTTT. This chain joins TRBV19 and TRBJ1-1, with TRBD1 matching over 7 bases. This CDR3 is built from 12 residues. With V trimmed by 9 bases and J by 1 base, 2 bases remained unmatched. The germline V gene encodes CDR1 LNHDA and CDR2 SQIVND (reference sequence).

V and J are TRBV2 and TRBJ1-2, with D hard to call. V lost 7 bases, J lost 3 bases, and 6 bases lay in between. This CDR3 has 11 residues. CDR1 is SNHLY, CDR2 FYNNEI, per germline. CDR3 amino acids: CASIRDYGYTF. In DNA, the CDR3 is TGTGCCAGCATCCGGGACTATGGCTACACCTTC.

The CDR3 spells CSVGGRVEVEAFF. CDR3 DNA: TGCAGCGTGGGTGGAAGGGTCGAAGTTGAAGCTTTCTTT. The J gene is TRBJ1-1, the V gene TRBV29-1; unclear D gene. V lost 6 bases and J lost 7, with 18 bases in between. The CDR3 has 13 amino acids. Germline CDR1 and CDR2: SQVTM and ANQGSEA.

The V call is TRBV2, the J call TRBJ2-3; 9 bases agree with TRBD1. The CDR3 loop spans 14 amino acids. Germline V gives CDR1 SNHLY, CDR2 FYNNEI. V trimming: 6 bases; J trimming: 5 bases; junction bases outside the gene matches: 6. DNA for the CDR3: TGTGCCAGCAGGGGACAGGGTCTGGGAGATACGCAGTATTTT. The encoded protein is CASRGQGLGDTQYF.

This sequence joins TRBV9 and TRBJ2-1; no clear D. The V gene lost 4 bases and the J gene lost 5 bases, with 16 bases spanning the gap. CDR1 is SGDLS and CDR2 is YYNGEE in the germline V gene. This CDR3 spans 15 amino acids. CDR3 region: CASSPGVGYDNEQFF. The CDR3 nucleotides are TGTGCCAGCAGCCCTGGGGTAGGGTATGACAATGAGCAGTTCTTC. Full variable domain (missing parts from reference TRBV9 and TRBJ2-1): DSGVTQTPKHLITATGQRVTLRCSPRSGDLSVYWYQQSLDQGLQFLIQYYNGEERAKGNILERFSAQQFPDLHSELNLSSLELGDSALYFCASSPGVGYDNEQFFGPGTRLTVL.

In regard to this clonotype: The germline gene is not matched at one end of the junction; a read error may be the cause. J is TRBJ1-2 and V is TRBV7-2; possible D gene TRBD1, 5 bases. Germline lookup yields CDR1 SGHTA and CDR2 FQGNSA. The CDR3 covers 13 residues. In DNA form, the CDR3 reads TGTGCCGGCAGCGCGGGACTGGGGTATGGCTACACCTTC. Its translation is CAGSAGLGYGYTF.